This T cell receptor (beta chain) emerged from a study of response to subunit inactivated influenza vaccine. Study-level points and caveats: The authors proposed limited new T cell recruitment per seasonal influenza vaccination.

As for this clonotype: The antigen is not known.

V was trimmed by 4 bases and J by 2 bases, leaving 15 bases between them. Germline V lookup: CDR1 SGHRS, CDR2 YFSETQ. The CDR3 is 16 residues long. TCRdb re-called the RT-PCR reads with MiXCR, one entry per CDR3 protein. The sample shows around 650,000 distinct CDR3 sequences, 15% to 19% of them seen only once. The source was PBMCs from blood, collected about 12 days after vaccination. The J gene is TRBJ2-2, the V gene TRBV5-1; D gene ambiguous. This receptor was obtained from a man aged 45 to 65 who received an inactivated influenza vaccine. CDR3: CASSGGQIGNTGELFF. The CDR3 bases are TGCGCCAGCAGCGGTGGGCAGATAGGCAACACCGGGGAGCTGTTTTTT.